This TCR beta chain is from a study of T-cell memory formation after mild COVID-19 (TCRdb year 2021). The study in broad terms: Most TCR sequence clusters were specific to one of the two donors. Longitudinal TCRalpha and TCRbeta repertoire sequencing tracked T-cell clones expanding and contracting after mild COVID-19 in a couple of donors. Two young, previously healthy adult volunteers made up the cohort, one male and one female. Study-wide findings and limitations: The study included only a couple of mild cases, and larger cohorts that include severe cases with pre-infection samples were judged to be necessary. Contracting CD4+ clones appeared mostly in the CM and EM memory subsets, whereas CD8+ clones were enriched in EMRA. From day 15 to 85, contracting clones showed balanced CD4/CD8 phenotypes, whereas a second wave of clones that expanded from day 15 to 37 leaned towards CD4+. SARS-CoV-2 specificity was not confirmed for the second-wave clones peaking on day 37. The detection of some responding clones in pre-infection memory suggests that pre-existing cross-reactive memory T cells joined the SARS-CoV-2 response.

Sequencing took place on an Illumina NovaSeq 6000. cDNA libraries for TCRalpha and TCRbeta were prepared by 5'RACE using constant-segment primers, with sample barcodes and unique molecular identifiers added. Trizol reagent was used to extract RNA from every sample. The libraries were amplified in two PCR steps, and the second step added a second sample barcode and Illumina TruSeq adapters. Sequencing of the libraries was done on an Illumina NovaSeq, producing 2 x 150 bp paired-end reads. As for how the authors treated the data: Reads were demultiplexed and collapsed into UMI-guided consensus sequences with migec v1.2.7. Using mixcr v2.1.11, UMI consensuses were aligned to TRA and TRB V and J templates and then assembled into clonotypes. Clonotypes were classified as expanded or contracted when called significant by both edgeR and NoisET, with noise models trained on biological replicates. For edgeR calls, the cutoffs were a false discovery rate-adjusted p below 0.01 and a log2 fold-change threshold of 1. As an exploratory analysis of dynamics, PCA with hierarchical clustering was applied to max-normalized trajectories of the 1000 most abundant clonotypes. Each responding clone was given a CD4 or CD8 phenotype based on the CD4+ and CD8+ repertoires, which had been sequenced separately. The public reads were reanalyzed by TCRdb: fastp trimming at Q25, MiXCR alignment, in-frame beta chains only. Every distinct CDR3 protein forms one entry, paired with its most common genes and DNA. The V and J calls were not made by the authors but by TCRdb's processing. In this sample the table shows more than 250,000 distinct CDR3 sequences, approximately 19% of which occur a single time. The biggest ten clones account for 23% of the sample.

With respect to this clonotype: Its antigen specificity is not known. No much larger clone is present one base from it, and per-base qualities are unavailable.

Ficoll-Paque density gradient centrifugation was the method used to isolate PBMCs. This TCR was recovered from a man aged 18 to 29 who had mild COVID-19 (a few samples of this study predate the infection). The sample titles of this study are shuffled in the database, so cell type and time point are left out; the donor was told from shared clones. What was sequenced was PBMCs or a T cell subset sorted from them (not recorded which).

The sequenced DNA: TGTGCCAGCAGTTTACAGGGACCTAGCAATCAGCCCCAGCATTTT. Translated, this is CASSLQGPSNQPQHF. The receptor chain draws on TRBV2 and TRBJ1-5, and the D gene may be TRBD1, 6 bases matching. V sheds 5 bases and J sheds 0 bases, leaving 11 bases between their ends. Via the germline V gene, CDR1 is SNHLY and CDR2 FYNNEI. From the cysteine up to the phenylalanine, the CDR3 has a length of 15 residues. Left in the record is the CDR3 DNA by itself, 45 bases read in frame from the first base. Outside the CDR3, residues come from the reference TRBV2 and TRBJ1-5 proteins, so the full variable domain is: EPEVTQTPSHQVTQMGQEVILRCVPISNHLYFYWYRQILGQKVEFLVSFYNNEISEKSEIFDDQFSVERPDGSNFTLKIRSTKLEDSAMYFCASSLQGPSNQPQHFGDGTRLSIL.